Following are 16 T cell receptor beta chains from one sample sequenced in a study of Graves' ophthalmopathy and Graves' hyperthyroidism. RNA transcripts yielded amplified TCR beta CDR3 regions. The workflow started with a first-round RT-PCR run with HTBI primers and then moved on to a second-round multiplex PCR. TCRdb re-analysed the multiplex PCR reads in MiXCR, keeping a single row per CDR3 protein. The table lists over a million distinct CDR3 sequences, about 40% of them singletons. The sequenced material came from peripheral blood or thyroid tissue (not recorded which). Receptor source: an adult man with Graves' hyperthyroidism.

This rearrangement joins TRBV7-9 to TRBJ1-3, with D unresolved. The CDR3 has 16 amino acids. The germline CDR1 and CDR2 sequences are SEHNR and FQNEAQ (reference sequence). Trimming removed 1 base at V and 4 bases at J, with 14 bases between. Here the CDR3 DNA reads TGTGCCAGCAGCTTAGGATCGCTTGGGGTGGGAAACACCATATATTTT. Protein: CASSLGSLGVGNTIYF. Looking up the rest from reference TRBV7-9 and TRBJ1-3 gives the full variable domain: DTGVSQNPRHKITKRGQNVTFRCDPISEHNRLYWYRQTLGQGPEFLTYFQNEAQLEKSRLLSDRFSAERPKGSFSTLEIQRTEQGDSAMYLCASSLGSLGVGNTIYFGEGSWLTVV.

This clonotype was detected many times. The rearrangement links TRBV24-1 to TRBJ1-2; 9 nucleotides agree with TRBD1. The CDR3 covers 17 residues. V was pared by 4 bases and J by 8 bases, with 16 bases of the junction left unmatched. Per germline, CDR1 KGHDR and CDR2 SFDVKD. The CDR3 region has the DNA TGTGCCACCAGTGACCGTCCCGGGACAGGGAGGGTCACGGGCTACACCTTC. Amino acid sequence: CATSDRPGTGRVTGYTF.

This clonotype was counted ten times or more. The chain uses TRBV19 and TRBJ2-7; D remains unclear. V was trimmed by 3 bases and J by 4 bases, leaving 16 bases between them. This CDR3 is built from 15 residues. The germline V gene has CDR1 LNHDA and CDR2 SQIVND (reference sequence). CDR3 region: CASSIGWSKMYEQYF. For the CDR3, the DNA is TGTGCCAGTAGTATCGGTTGGTCGAAGATGTACGAGCAGTACTTC.

There are a few counts of this clonotype. The junction departs from the called germline gene at one end, perhaps through a read error. The chain combines TRBV7-9 with TRBJ2-7, with TRBD1 matching over 7 bases. This CDR3 is 16 amino acids long. Germline CDR1 SEHNR, CDR2 FQNEAQ (reference sequence). CDR3 protein: CASSQEARGYSYEQYF. CDR3 DNA: TGCGCCAGCAGCCAAGAGGCCAGGGGGTACTCCTACGAGCAGTACTTC.

This clonotype has a count of ten or more. The chain is built from TRBV2 and TRBJ1-1; 7 bases are shared with TRBD1. The CDR3 extends over 13 amino acids. The germline CDR1 and CDR2 sequences are SNHLY and FYNNEI. V lost 7 bases to trimming and J lost 4 bases; unmatched junction nucleotides: 6. In DNA form, the CDR3 reads TGTGCCAGCATGAGCAGGGGGGCCACTGAAGCTTTCTTT. Residues: CASMSRGATEAFF.

Comments on this clonotype: A much larger clone lies one base from this, so it may be a read error. V and J are TRBV7-3 and TRBJ1-1; weak D call: TRBD1 (6 bases). The CDR3 covers 15 residues. In germline, CDR1 is SGHTA, CDR2 FQGTGA. CDR3 nucleotide sequence: TGTGCCAGCAGCTTGGAACAGACAGGAAACACTGAAGCTTCCTTT. Protein sequence: CASSLEQTGNTEASF.

The chain has TRBV4-3 and TRBJ1-5; TRBD1 might be the D (6 bases). Germline V gene data show CDR1 as LGHNA and CDR2 as YSLEER. The CDR3 spans 19 residues. Trimming took 4 bases from V and 1 from J, leaving 23 bases between them. As DNA, the CDR3 is TGCGCCAGCAGCCTAACCGCCGAACAGGGAAAAGGAAGCAATCAGCCCCAGCATTTT. Its translation: CASSLTAEQGKGSNQPQHF.

This chain connects TRBV19 to TRBJ2-3; a weak D match, TRBD1 (6 bases). The V and J ends lost 4 bases and 3 bases respectively, with 11 bases between them. CDR1 is LNHDA and CDR2 is SQIVND in the germline V gene (reference sequence). The CDR3 extends over 14 amino acids. The CDR3 region has the DNA TGTGCCAGTAGTAAGACAGGCCGGACAGATACGCAGTATTTT. This sequence encodes CASSKTGRTDTQYF.

This clonotype was seen a few times. The DNA for the CDR3 is TGTGCCAGCAGTTCCCCTGATACTGAAGCTTTCTTT. Its translation: CASSSPDTEAFF. The V call is TRBV12-3 or TRBV12-4, the J call TRBJ1-1; D unresolved. The germline V and J ends were trimmed by 4 bases and 5 bases, with 8 bases remaining between them. The CDR3 has 12 residues.

The chain carries TRBV20-1 and TRBJ1-2; D unclear. CDR3 length: 16 amino acids. V lost 0 bases, J lost 3 bases, and 17 bases lay in between. Germline V gene data show CDR1 as DFQATT and CDR2 as SNEGSKA (reference sequence). The CDR3: CSARDPSGRADYGYTF. For the CDR3, the DNA is TGCAGTGCTAGAGATCCCAGCGGGAGGGCTGACTATGGCTACACCTTC.

The chain combines TRBV14 with TRBJ1-2; D possibly corresponds to TRBD1 (5 bases). The V end lost 1 base, the J end lost 3 bases, and 12 bases lay between the germline ends. There are 15 residues in the CDR3. Germline V gives CDR1 SGHDN, CDR2 FVKESK. CDR3 sequence reads: CASSQVGTDYYGYTF. The CDR3 region has the DNA TGTGCCAGCAGCCAAGTCGGGACTGATTACTATGGCTACACCTTC.

The V and J genes are TRBV25-1 and TRBJ2-1, with a weak D call TRBD1 (5 bases). Deletions cut 7 bases from V and 3 bases from J, with 7 bases between. The CDR3 runs to 12 residues. Germline V gives CDR1 MGHDK, CDR2 SYGVNS. Here the CDR3 reads CASKDIYNEQFF. In DNA, the CDR3 is TGTGCCAGCAAGGACATCTACAATGAGCAGTTCTTC.

The genes are TRBV29-1 and TRBJ2-3, with TRBD1 matching over 7 bases. CDR1 and CDR2 (germline): SQVTM, ANQGSEA. V lost 5 bases, J lost 4 bases, and 9 bases stayed unmatched. CDR3 length: 14 residues. CDR3 protein: CSVRDSSVADTQYF. CDR3 coding DNA: TGCAGCGTTCGGGACAGTAGTGTCGCAGATACGCAGTATTTT.

This clonotype was detected only a few times. The chain carries TRBV20-1 and TRBJ2-7; the match to TRBD2 covers 8 bases. Trimming at V came to 3 bases and at J to 7 bases, leaving 17 bases not matched to a gene. The CDR3 runs 16 residues. Per germline, CDR1 DFQATT and CDR2 SNEGSKA (reference sequence). Written as DNA, the CDR3 is TGCAGTGCTAGGGACCGGATGGCGGGAGGATTGGGTGAGCAGTACTTC. Encoded protein: CSARDRMAGGLGEQYF.

This clonotype was found many times. The genes are TRBV19 and TRBJ1-5; the D is unclear. Germline CDR1 reads LNHDA; CDR2 reads SQIVND (reference sequence). V was trimmed by 5 bases and J by 9 bases, leaving 14 bases between them. This CDR3 comprises 13 residues. The CDR3 DNA follows: TGTGCCAGTAGTTTGCGGGAGGATCTGCCCCAGCATTTT. Encoded protein: CASSLREDLPQHF.

This clonotype was seen many times. The V and J genes are TRBV6-5 and TRBJ1-1; tentatively, D is TRBD1 (5 bases). CDR1 is MNHEY and CDR2 is SVGAGI in the germline V gene. V lost 7 bases and J 7 bases, leaving 13 bases between the germline ends. The CDR3 is made up of 12 amino acids. The CDR3 nucleotides are TGTGCCAGCACTCCCGTTAGGGGTGAAGCTTTCTTT. Translating it yields CASTPVRGEAFF.